Following are 3 T cell receptor beta chains from one sample sequenced in a study of beta chain features in type 1 diabetes. Study observations and caveats: Type 1 diabetes patients had TCRB CDR3s that were shorter (moderately but significantly so) in all four CD4+ subsets.

Antigen specificity for these receptors is unknown. Reverse transcription of all isolated RNA meant that expressed TCRB transcripts were sequenced. Here immunoSEQ multiplex PCR was the method, and the copy in TCRdb shows in-frame clones only, minus some. Found here are fewer than 350,000 clones, approximately 15% of them singletons; the top ten hold around 0.015%. Source material: naive CD4+ T cells from blood. The receptors derive from a man aged 18-30 years with type 1 diabetes.

This clone was detected a few times. V is TRBV7-9 and J is TRBJ2-1; a possible D gene is TRBD2 (7 bases). Germline assignment: CDR1 SEHNR and CDR2 FQNEAQ (reference sequence). Trimming pared 2 bases from V and 7 bases from J, leaving 9 bases between. CDR3 length: 13 amino acids. CDR3 region: CASSLRGGNEQFF. The CDR3 DNA reads TGTGCCAGCAGCTTAAGGGGGGGGAATGAGCAGTTCTTC.

CDR3 protein: CASSFLLAGGRNIQYF. CDR3 DNA sequence: TGTGCCAGCAGCTTCCTACTAGCGGGGGGGCGGAACATTCAGTACTTC. The V and J genes are TRBV5-6 and TRBJ2-4; TRBD2 matches at 13 bases. Germline-derived CDR1 and CDR2 are SGHDT and YYEEEE. The CDR3 extends over 16 amino acids. Germline trimming cut 2 bases from V and 7 bases from J; bases unmatched to any gene: 6.

The chain links TRBV9 to TRBJ2-7; 7 positions match TRBD2. CDR1 is SGDLS and CDR2 is YYNGEE in the germline V gene. The J segment lost 2 bases and the V segment lost 2 bases, leaving 7 bases of the junction unmatched. The CDR3 has 15 amino acids. The CDR3 sequence: CASSVAASGTYEQYF. CDR3 in DNA: TGTGCCAGCAGCGTTGCGGCTAGCGGTACCTACGAGCAGTACTTC.